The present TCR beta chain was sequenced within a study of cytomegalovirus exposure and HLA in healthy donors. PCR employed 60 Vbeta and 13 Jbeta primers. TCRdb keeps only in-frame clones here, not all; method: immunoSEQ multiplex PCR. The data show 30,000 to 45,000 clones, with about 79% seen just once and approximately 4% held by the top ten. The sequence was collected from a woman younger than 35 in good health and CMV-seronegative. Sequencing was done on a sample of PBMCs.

The CDR3, as DNA: TGTGCCAGCAGTGCCGGGACACAATATTTTAACTATGGCTACACCTTC. This encodes CASSAGTQYFNYGYTF. The rearrangement joins TRBV25-1 to TRBJ1-2; possibly TRBD1 for D (6 bases). The ends were cut back, 4 bases at V and 1 base at J, with 16 bases in the middle. This CDR3 comprises 16 residues. From germline, CDR1 is MGHDK and CDR2 SYGVNS.